The sequence of this TCR beta chain was determined in a study of human T cells and chemical hapten exposure. Study background: There were per-sample TCR yield variations, arising mainly from small pooled library volume differences.

The CDR3 has 13 amino acids. V was clipped by 1 base and J by 13 bases, with 17 bases between them. Germline V lookup: CDR1 MDHEN, CDR2 SYDVKM. Time point described: pre-sensitization, week 0. Treatment indicated: therapeutic diphenylcyclopropenone sensitization with weekly scalp DPC. The library tagged each cDNA molecule with unique molecular identifiers. TCRdb ran MiXCR on the RACE reads and lists one entry per CDR3 protein. The sample lists about 110,000 distinct CDR3 sequences; 12% were seen once. The starting material was whole blood, obtained in connection with sensitization to the hapten diphenylcyclopropenone (DPC). The chain joins TRBV28 to TRBJ2-7, with D possibly called TRBD1 or TRBD2 (5 bases each). This clonotype originated in a woman aged 45-65 years with alopecia areata. Some clones in this sample may be carry-over from other donors' samples. The CDR3 sequence: CASSLSTGAHGYF. CDR3 nucleotides: TGTGCCAGCAGTTTATCGACCGGGGCCCACGGCTACTTC.